These T cell receptor beta chains were read from a single sample in a study of PD-L1 blockade in urothelial cancer. Data came from immunoSEQ multiplex PCR; TCRdb stores just in-frame clones and leaves some out. This table has over 100,000 clones, approximately 84% appearing once. Sequenced material: PBMCs, taken around atezolizumab (anti-PD-L1) treatment. These receptors originate from a man aged 45 to 65 with urothelial cancer. The CDR3 runs from the conserved cysteine through the conserved F or W. D genes are given only for firm matches. Clone sizes are given selectively: once, few, many, or a class where the clone is expanded.

TRBV7-3	-	TRBJ2-3	TRBD2	TGTGCCAGCAGCTCGCAACCGGGACTAGGGTCAGCAGATACGCAGTATTTT	CASSSQPGLGSADTQYF
TRBV19	few	TRBJ2-7	TRBD2	TGTGCCAGTAGTCGAGGGGGTAGCGGGAGTAACGAGCAGTACTTC	CASSRGGSGSNEQYF
TRBV27	once	TRBJ2-3	TRBD1	TGTGCCAGCAGTCCCCCGGGACAGGGAGCAGATACGCAGTATTTT	CASSPPGQGADTQYF
TRBV19	-	TRBJ2-7	-	TGTGCCAGCAGGGGTACGTCCTACGAGCAGTACTTC	CASRGTSYEQYF
TRBV5-1	-	TRBJ2-7	-	TGCGCCAGCAGCTGGAGTAGCGGAACCTACGAGCAGTACTTC	CASSWSSGTYEQYF
TRBV11-2	once	TRBJ1-3	-	TGTGCCAGCAGCTTAAGCGGTTCTTTATCTGGAAACACCATATATTTT	CASSLSGSLSGNTIYF
TRBV18	-	TRBJ2-1	TRBD2	TGTGCCAGCTCACCTTCCGGGACTAGTGGTCATGAGCAGTTCTTC	CASSPSGTSGHEQFF
TRBV5-1	-	TRBJ2-3	TRBD1	TGCGCCAGCAGCTTGGCCGGGACAGGGAACACAGATACGCAGTATTTT	CASSLAGTGNTDTQYF
TRBV6-5	-	TRBJ2-3	-	TGTGCCAGCAGGCGTCGACAGGCCACTACGCAGTATTTT	CASRRRQATTQYF
TRBV18	few	TRBJ1-1	-	TGTGCCAGCTCACCACCCCCAGGCAGGAACACTGAAGCTTTCTTT	CASSPPPGRNTEAFF
TRBV5-1	-	TRBJ1-6	-	TGCGCCAGCAGCTTGGGACGGACAGAAAATTCACCCCTCCACTTT	CASSLGRTENSPLHF
TRBV9	-	TRBJ2-5	-	TGTGCCAGCAGCGTAAGCGCCGGAACCCAGTACTTC	CASSVSAGTQYF
TRBV2	-	TRBJ1-1	TRBD1	TGTGCCAGCGTCCCGGGACAGGGACGGAACACTGAAGCTTTCTTT	CASVPGQGRNTEAFF
TRBV7-3	once	TRBJ2-1	-	TGTGCCAGCAGCTTAAGTCGGGAGCAGTTCTTC	CASSLSREQFF
TRBV10-3	few	TRBJ2-3	TRBD2	TGTGCCATCAGTGGGGGACTAGCGGGAGTTGGGGATACGCAGTATTTT	CAISGGLAGVGDTQYF
TRBV18	-	TRBJ2-5	-	TGTGCCAGCTCACCAAGGGGCCTTATTGTGCAGGAGACCCAGTACTTC	CASSPRGLIVQETQYF
TRBV28	-	TRBJ2-7	-	TGTGCCAGTAGTACCACAGGGACCCCCTACGAGCAGTACTTC	CASSTTGTPYEQYF
TRBV6-1	-	TRBJ1-2	-	TGTGCCAGCAGAAAGACCGACAGCTATGGCTACACCTTC	CASRKTDSYGYTF
TRBV11-2	few	TRBJ1-6	-	TGTGCCAGCAGCTTATTCAGGGCCAATTCACCCCTCCACTTT	CASSLFRANSPLHF
TRBV10-3	-	TRBJ1-1	-	TGTGCCATCAAGGACACTGGCTACGGAGCTTTCTTT	CAIKDTGYGAFF
TRBV6-1	-	TRBJ2-7	-	TGTGCCAGCAGTGACCTACTCTACGAGCAGTACTTC	CASSDLLYEQYF
TRBV19	-	TRBJ1-3	-	TGTGCCAGTAGTATGAGCGGGAGCTCTGGAAACACCATATATTTT	CASSMSGSSGNTIYF
TRBV28	-	TRBJ2-7	-	TGTGCCACCACGGCGGGTGAACGAGCCTACGAGCAGTACTTC	CATTAGERAYEQYF
TRBV7-2	-	TRBJ2-5	-	TGTGCCAGCAGCCGCAGCGGGTTGGGGGAGACCCAGTACTTC	CASSRSGLGETQYF
TRBV15	-	TRBJ2-4	TRBD2	TGTGCCACCACCAAAGGGAGGGGCGAGGCGCATGGGGCAAACATTCAGTACTTC	CATTKGRGEAHGANIQYF
TRBV19	-	TRBJ1-5	TRBD1	TGTGCCAGTAGTATAGATGGACAGGGTGACAATCAGCCCCAGCATTTT	CASSIDGQGDNQPQHF